This T cell receptor (beta chain) came from a study of vaccination and CD4 T cells after COVID-19. The wider study: Convalescent patients were SARS-CoV-2 positive by nasal swab PCR; several mild, one severe. The stimulus for the cells was overlapping spike peptides derived from SARS-CoV-2, HCoV-NL63, HCoV-OC43 and HCoV-229E.

Sequence data for DNA of cultured CD4+ T cells were generated by the Oncomine TCR Beta short-read assay. TCRdb reanalysed the PCR reads using MiXCR and keeps one entry per CDR3 protein. Of 10,000 or so distinct CDR3 sequences listed, about 30% are singletons. As for this clonotype: The antigen is undetermined.

The treatment was: approximately nine-day PBMC culture with coronavirus spike peptide pools or control peptides (ViraFEST assay). The length of the CDR3 is 15 residues. CDR1 and CDR2 (germline): SGHTA, FQGTGA. V shed 5 bases and J 9 bases; nucleotides not matched to a gene: 11. This chain connects TRBV7-3 to TRBJ2-1; 9 bases are shared with TRBD2. The receptor was isolated from a human donor who had recovered from COVID-19. This sample comprised CD4+ T cells from blood, cultured in vitro, obtained after SARS-CoV-2 vaccination. The CDR3 nucleotides are TGTGCCAGCAGCCCCATAGCGGGAGCCCAGGCTGAGCAGTTCTTC. It is translated as CASSPIAGAQAEQFF.